A selection of T cell receptor beta chains follows, all from one sample in a study of shared clonotypes between healthy human individuals. Data came from immunoSEQ multiplex PCR; TCRdb stores just in-frame clones and leaves some out. The table lists roughly 590,000 clones, over 95% of them singletons. The sequenced sample consisted of naive CD8+ T cells sorted from blood. The receptor set was obtained from a woman aged 25 to 39 in good health. Both conserved end residues are part of each CDR3. D genes are given only for firm matches. Some rows mark clone size as missing; the rest say once, few, many or name a class of expanded clone.

TRBV19,once,TRBJ2-7,-,CASSISPKGDEQYF,TGTGCCAGTAGTATAAGCCCTAAGGGCGACGAGCAGTACTTC
TRBV2,once,TRBJ2-7,-,CASISGAEQYF,TGTGCCAGCATTTCAGGTGCCGAGCAGTACTTC
TRBV27,once,TRBJ1-1,TRBD1,CASSLSMDREVSPEAFF,TGTGCCAGCAGTTTATCGATGGACAGGGAAGTGTCTCCTGAAGCTTTCTTT
TRBV11-2,-,TRBJ2-3,-,CASSLFHNPTDTQYF,TGTGCCAGCAGCTTATTTCATAATCCCACAGATACGCAGTATTTT
TRBV5-1,once,TRBJ2-7,TRBD2,CASSLALGLADIASYEQYF,TGCGCCAGCAGCTTGGCCCTCGGACTAGCGGATATAGCTTCCTACGAGCAGTACTTC
TRBV5-4,-,TRBJ2-7,-,CASSFPRGEQYF,TGTGCCAGCAGCTTCCCCCGGGGAGAGCAGTACTTC
TRBV7-3,-,TRBJ2-1,-,CASSLSTYNEQFF,TGTGCCAGCAGCCTTAGCACCTACAATGAGCAGTTCTTC
TRBV29-1,-,TRBJ2-7,-,CSAEGPLGSHEQYF,TGCAGCGCCGAGGGACCCCTGGGGTCTCACGAGCAGTACTTC
TRBV7-8,few,TRBJ1-5,TRBD1,CASSLNPHRDSKNQPQHF,TGTGCCAGCAGCTTAAACCCACACCGGGACAGCAAAAATCAGCCCCAGCATTTT
TRBV27,-,TRBJ2-1,-,CASSFAHSYNEQFF,TGTGCCAGCAGTTTCGCGCATTCCTACAATGAGCAGTTCTTC
TRBV5-4,-,TRBJ2-7,-,CASSTLNEQYF,TGTGCCAGCAGCACATTAAACGAGCAGTACTTC
TRBV5-4,-,TRBJ2-7,TRBD2,CASSLSAGGTYEQYF,TGTGCCAGCAGCTTGTCGGCGGGAGGAACCTACGAGCAGTACTTC
TRBV5-6,-,TRBJ2-3,-,CASSLVDSPDTQYF,TGTGCCAGCAGCTTGGTTGATTCTCCAGATACGCAGTATTTT
TRBV27,-,TRBJ2-7,TRBD1,CASSQRDSYEQYF,TGTGCCAGCAGTCAAAGGGACAGTTACGAGCAGTACTTC
TRBV11-2,-,TRBJ2-5,TRBD1,CASSPQGAGETQYF,TGTGCCAGCAGCCCACAGGGGGCCGGGGAGACCCAGTACTTC
TRBV28,-,TRBJ2-7,TRBD2,CASSFGLAVNKYEQYF,TGTGCCAGCAGTTTCGGACTAGCGGTTAATAAATACGAGCAGTACTTC
TRBV27,-,TRBJ1-2,-,CASSLGDHYGYTF,TGTGCCAGCAGTTTGGGGGACCACTATGGCTACACCTTC
TRBV27,-,TRBJ2-3,-,CASSLGFAGSTDTQYF,TGTGCCAGCAGTTTAGGTTTTGCGGGAAGCACAGATACGCAGTATTTT
TRBV7-2,-,TRBJ1-1,TRBD1,CASSVATGGAPAFF,TGTGCCAGCAGCGTGGCCACAGGGGGCGCGCCGGCTTTCTTT
TRBV2,-,TRBJ2-5,TRBD2,CASSPGLAGVVTQYF,TGTGCCAGCAGTCCGGGACTAGCGGGAGTAGTGACCCAGTACTTC
TRBV6-5,few,TRBJ1-1,-,CASRIGKGNTEAFF,TGTGCCAGCAGGATAGGGAAAGGGAACACTGAAGCTTTCTTT
TRBV4-1,-,TRBJ1-3,-,CASSQDRRNSGNTIYF,TGCGCCAGCAGCCAAGACCGACGGAACTCTGGAAACACCATATATTTT
TRBV10-1,-,TRBJ2-3,-,CASSWVNTDTQYF,TGCGCCAGCAGTTGGGTGAACACAGATACGCAGTATTTT
TRBV4-1,-,TRBJ2-7,TRBD1,CASSHEAGTGLNEQYF,TGCGCCAGCAGCCACGAAGCCGGGACAGGGTTGAACGAGCAGTACTTC
TRBV5-1,-,TRBJ2-3,-,CASSSPRTDSTDTQYF,TGCGCCAGCAGCTCGCCACGGACGGATAGCACAGATACGCAGTATTTT
TRBV28,-,TRBJ2-5,-,CASRPWGYQETQYF,TGTGCCAGCCGCCCCTGGGGGTACCAAGAGACCCAGTACTTC
TRBV27,-,TRBJ2-1,-,CASSSGTYYNEQFF,TGTGCCAGCAGTTCTGGGACATATTACAATGAGCAGTTCTTC
TRBV13,-,TRBJ1-1,TRBD1,CASSWTGGTEAFF,TGTGCCAGCAGCTGGACAGGGGGCACTGAAGCTTTCTTT
TRBV27,once,TRBJ1-1,-,CASSFGAENTEAFF,TGTGCCAGCAGCTTTGGGGCCGAGAACACTGAAGCTTTCTTT
TRBV7-6,-,TRBJ2-2,-,CASSPTENTGELFF,TGTGCCAGCAGCCCTACCGAGAACACCGGGGAGCTGTTTTTT